This TCR beta chain was retrieved from a study of blood T cell repertoires in COVID-19. Study at large: Donors in the United States, Italy and Spain gave samples during acute or convalescent COVID-19. The analysed material was cDNA or gDNA that came from T cells, B-cell-depleted T cells, or PBMCs.

The CDR3 covers 19 residues. CDR1 SEHNR and CDR2 FQNEAQ come from the germline V gene (reference sequence). V was clipped by 1 base and J by 0 bases; unmatched bases: 6. A few counts support this clone. Per the authors' pipeline: From reference gene primer amplification, estimates of nucleated cell counts were derived. The data were produced by immunoSEQ multiplex PCR, yet TCRdb's version contains in-frame clones alone and is incomplete. Clonal size and the V and J genes are those of that table, whereas D and trimming came from the DNA. Here the sample spans fewer than 300,000 clones, about four fifths being singletons.

Sequencing used peripheral blood. The genes are TRBV7-9 and TRBJ1-6; 10 bases line up with TRBD1. The receptor comes from a woman aged 45-59 years who had recovered from COVID-19. CDR3 in amino acids: CASSLGQGARSSYNSPLHF. In DNA, the CDR3 is TGTGCCAGCAGCTTAGGACAGGGGGCAAGGAGCTCCTATAATTCACCCCTCCACTTT. The full variable domain, with the rest looked up from reference TRBV7-9 and TRBJ1-6, is DTGVSQNPRHKITKRGQNVTFRCDPISEHNRLYWYRQTLGQGPEFLTYFQNEAQLEKSRLLSDRFSAERPKGSFSTLEIQRTEQGDSAMYLCASSLGQGARSSYNSPLHFGNGTRLTVT.